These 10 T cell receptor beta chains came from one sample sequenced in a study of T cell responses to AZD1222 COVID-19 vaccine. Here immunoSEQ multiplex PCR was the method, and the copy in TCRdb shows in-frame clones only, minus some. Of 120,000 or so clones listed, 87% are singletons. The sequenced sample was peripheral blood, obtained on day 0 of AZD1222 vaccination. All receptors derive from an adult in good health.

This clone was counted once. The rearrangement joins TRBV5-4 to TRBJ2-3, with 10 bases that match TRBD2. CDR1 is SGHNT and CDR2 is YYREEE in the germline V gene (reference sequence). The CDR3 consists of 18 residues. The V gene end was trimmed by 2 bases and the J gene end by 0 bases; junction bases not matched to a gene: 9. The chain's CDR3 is CASSFKRGGGFSTDTQYF. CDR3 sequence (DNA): TGTGCCAGCAGCTTCAAGCGGGGGGGCGGCTTCAGCACAGATACGCAGTATTTT.

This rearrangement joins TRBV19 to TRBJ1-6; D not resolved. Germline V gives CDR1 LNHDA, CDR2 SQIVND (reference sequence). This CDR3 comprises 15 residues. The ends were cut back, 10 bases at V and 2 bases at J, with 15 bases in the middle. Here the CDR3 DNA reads TGTGCCACAAATAAAGGACTGACCTATAATTCACCCCTCCACTTT. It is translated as CATNKGLTYNSPLHF.

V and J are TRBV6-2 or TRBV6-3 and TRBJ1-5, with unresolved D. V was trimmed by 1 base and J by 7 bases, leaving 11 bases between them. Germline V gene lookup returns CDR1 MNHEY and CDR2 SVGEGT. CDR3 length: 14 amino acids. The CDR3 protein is CASSYFGPSQPQHF. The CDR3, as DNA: TGTGCCAGCAGTTACTTCGGGCCCTCGCAGCCCCAGCATTTT.

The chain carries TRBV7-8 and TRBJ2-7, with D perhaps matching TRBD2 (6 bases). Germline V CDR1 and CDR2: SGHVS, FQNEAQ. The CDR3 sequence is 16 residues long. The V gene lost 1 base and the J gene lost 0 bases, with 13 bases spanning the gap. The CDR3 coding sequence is TGTGCCAGCAGCTTAGTAGGCGGGGCCCTCTCCTACGAGCAGTACTTC. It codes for CASSLVGGALSYEQYF.

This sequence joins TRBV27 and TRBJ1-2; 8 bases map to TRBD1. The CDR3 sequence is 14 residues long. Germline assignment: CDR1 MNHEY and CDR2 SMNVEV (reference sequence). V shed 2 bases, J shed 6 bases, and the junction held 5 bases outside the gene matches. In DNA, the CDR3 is TGTGCCAGCAGTTTAAGGACAGGGCGAGATGGCTACACCTTC. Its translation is CASSLRTGRDGYTF.

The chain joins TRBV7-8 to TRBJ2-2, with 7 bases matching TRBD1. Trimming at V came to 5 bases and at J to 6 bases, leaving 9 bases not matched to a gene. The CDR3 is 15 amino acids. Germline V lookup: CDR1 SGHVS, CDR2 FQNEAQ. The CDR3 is CASSPEGAVPGELFF. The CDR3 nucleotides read TGTGCCAGCAGCCCCGAGGGGGCGGTCCCCGGGGAGCTGTTTTTT. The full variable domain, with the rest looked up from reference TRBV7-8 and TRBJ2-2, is GAGVSQSPRYKVAKRGQDVALRCDPISGHVSLFWYQQALGQGPEFLTYFQNEAQLDKSGLPSDRFFAERPEGSVSTLKIQRTQQEDSAVYLCASSPEGAVPGELFFGEGSRLTVL.

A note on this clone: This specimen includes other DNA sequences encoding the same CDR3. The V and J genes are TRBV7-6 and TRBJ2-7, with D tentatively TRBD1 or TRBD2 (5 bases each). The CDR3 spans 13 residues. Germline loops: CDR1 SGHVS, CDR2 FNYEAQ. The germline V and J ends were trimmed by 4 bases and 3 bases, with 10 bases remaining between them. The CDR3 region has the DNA TGTGCCAGCAGCTCCGGGACGGACTACGAGCAGTACTTC. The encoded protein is CASSSGTDYEQYF.

CDR3 loop: CASQSGEGLETQYF. DNA for the CDR3: TGCGCCAGCCAAAGCGGCGAGGGATTGGAGACCCAGTACTTC. V and J are TRBV10-2 and TRBJ2-5, with TRBD2 as a possible D gene (5 bases). The CDR3 is 14 residues long. The germline V and J ends were trimmed by 8 bases and 5 bases, with 18 bases remaining between them. The germline V gene has CDR1 WSHSY and CDR2 SAAADI.

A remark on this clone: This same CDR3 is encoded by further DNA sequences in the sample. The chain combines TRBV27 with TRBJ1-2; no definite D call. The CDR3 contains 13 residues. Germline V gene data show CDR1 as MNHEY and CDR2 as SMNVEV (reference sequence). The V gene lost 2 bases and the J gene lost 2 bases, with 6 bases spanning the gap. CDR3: CASSLAGNYGYTF. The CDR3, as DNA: TGTGCCAGCAGTTTAGCCGGGAACTATGGCTACACCTTC.

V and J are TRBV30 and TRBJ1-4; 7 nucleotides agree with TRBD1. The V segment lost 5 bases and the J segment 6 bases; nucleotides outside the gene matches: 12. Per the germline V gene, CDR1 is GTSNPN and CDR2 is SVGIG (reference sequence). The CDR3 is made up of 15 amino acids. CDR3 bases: TGTGCCTGGCGCGATGGAGGACAGGAGCATGAAAAACTGTTTTTT. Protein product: CAWRDGGQEHEKLFF.